The entry that follows covers one T cell receptor beta chain sequence. What it binds is unknown. This CDR3 has 14 residues. CDR1 and CDR2 from the germline V gene are SGHRS and YFSETQ. Trimming removed 6 bases at V and 0 bases at J, with 9 bases between. This specimen belongs to a study of cytotoxic CD8 clonotypes in ibrutinib-treated CLL. Notes on the study in general: Clonality was higher at baseline than in age-matched healthy donors and tracked circulating CD8+ T-cell counts. Whereas clonality rose at ibrutinib response, it declined toward baseline at progression.

Frozen-stored PBMCs produced 1.5 to 2 micrograms of genomic DNA for TCR beta libraries. The intended depth for sequencing was 1 in 200,000 to 1 in 1 million T cells. Data came from immunoSEQ multiplex PCR; TCRdb stores just in-frame clones and leaves some out. Of fewer than 35,000 clones listed, roughly three quarters are singletons. The source of this sequence is a human donor with chronic lymphocytic leukemia. This rearrangement joins TRBV5-1 to TRBJ1-4; unclear D gene. The sequenced sample was PBMCs, obtained before ibrutinib treatment. The CDR3 is CASTYRSTNEKLFF. Written as DNA, the CDR3 is TGCGCCAGCACATATAGATCAACTAATGAAAAACTGTTTTTT.